This entry describes one T cell receptor (beta chain). TCRdb independently ran MiXCR on the 5' RACE reads; one entry per CDR3 protein. The table has 350,000 to 550,000 distinct CDR3 sequences, over 15% seen once. This specimen comes from a study of T cells after yellow fever vaccination. Specimen: PBMCs, collected before the yellow fever booster vaccination. The receptor was isolated from a man in his late teens or twenties who received the YFV17D yellow fever vaccine.

In DNA, the CDR3 is TGTGCCAGAGAGAGCAGGTGGGGCGAGTTTGTCCGACCGAATCAGCCCCAGCATTTT. Its protein is CARESRWGEFVRPNQPQHF. The V call is TRBV21-1, the J call TRBJ1-5; TRBD1, the table's D call, lacks a check against the DNA. TRBV21-1 is designated a pseudogene. The CDR3 covers 19 residues.